This T cell receptor (beta chain) originates from a study of T-cell reconstitution after alpha-beta-depleted transplantation in children. General observations from the study: One year after transplant, T-cell counts and diversity came mostly from newly produced T cells. Alpha-beta T cells present about two months after transplant were reported to originate from several hundred expanded graft clones. Surviving recipient T cells and thymic progenitors underlay high day-60 TCRbeta diversity in some patients.

Remarks on this clonotype: What it binds is not known.

A library of TCRbeta sequences, prepared with unique molecular identifiers, was generated. TCRdb used MiXCR to reprocess the PCR reads, holding one entry per CDR3 protein. Among approximately 980,000 distinct CDR3 sequences listed, roughly 29% were seen once. Sequenced here: PBMCs, mostly from graft donor cells, sampled 360 days after TCRalphabeta/CD19-depleted stem cell transplant. The sequence was obtained from a boy in the first two years of life who had a stem cell transplant for SCID, so the T cells may come from the graft donor.

The CDR3 DNA sequence: TGTGCCAGCAGGACAGGGGGCGGGGGGTTCGCGGAAGAGCAGTACTTC. Translating gives CASRTGGGGFAEEQYF. This rearrangement joins TRBV27 to TRBJ2-7; 10 bases line up with TRBD1. This CDR3 has 16 amino acids. From germline, CDR1 is MNHEY and CDR2 SMNVEV (reference sequence). The junction had 15 bases not matched to a gene; V was cut back by 6 bases and J by 7 bases.